Given below is one T cell receptor beta chain in context. The source of the sample is a study of shared clonotypes between healthy human individuals. Germline V CDR1 and CDR2: SGHDN, FVKESK. The V and J ends lost 8 bases and 2 bases respectively, with 4 bases between them. The CDR3 totals 10 residues. Using immunoSEQ multiplex PCR, the repertoire was profiled, and TCRdb retains in-frame clones only, with some absent. The sample consists of 1.4 million or so clones, just under 99% of them appearing once. The J gene is TRBJ2-7, the V gene TRBV14, with no clear D. The TCR originated in a man aged 25-40 years in good health. The sequenced sample consisted of naive CD4+ T cells sorted from blood. As to subset: CD45RA+ positively selected. The CDR3 here is CASGTYEQYF. The CDR3 DNA follows: TGTGCCAGCGGCACCTACGAGCAGTACTTC. The variable domain in full, with the rest retrieved from reference TRBV14 and TRBJ2-7, is EAGVTQFPSHSVIEKGQTVTLRCDPISGHDNLYWYRRVMGKEIKFLLHFVKESKQDESGMPNNRFLAERTGGTYSTLKVQPAELEDSGVYFCASGTYEQYFGPGTRLTVT.